The 10 T cell receptor beta chains below come from one sample, sequenced in a study of T-cell memory formation after mild COVID-19. Via MiXCR, TCRdb re-called the 5' RACE reads, giving one row per CDR3 protein. The table has fewer than 150,000 distinct CDR3 sequences, approximately 15% seen once. The sample comprised PBMCs or a T cell subset sorted from them (not recorded which). These receptors originate from a man aged 18 to 30 who had mild COVID-19 (a few samples of this study predate the infection). Cell type and time point are not known.

This chain joins TRBV28 and TRBJ1-1; D is ambiguous. The germline CDR1 and CDR2 sequences are MDHEN and SYDVKM. The CDR3 covers 14 residues. Trimming left V 6 bases short and J 7 bases short, with 18 bases between. For the CDR3, the DNA is TGTGCCAGCAGACAATCCCCAGGTCACGATGAAGCTTTCTTT. This sequence encodes CASRQSPGHDEAFF.

The chain combines TRBV12-3 or TRBV12-4 with TRBJ1-1; no definite D call. V dropped 6 bases and J dropped 2 bases, with 7 bases sitting between them. The CDR3 spans 12 residues. The CDR3 region has the DNA TGTGCCAGCAGCCTCGACAACACTGAAGCTTTCTTT. The encoded protein is CASSLDNTEAFF.

V gene TRBV7-2 combines with J gene TRBJ1-1; D gene unclear. The V gene lost 1 base and the J gene lost 1 base, with 7 bases spanning the gap. This CDR3 is built from 14 residues. Germline V CDR1 and CDR2: SGHTA, FQGNSA. The CDR3 nucleotides are TGTGCCAGCAGCTTAGTTTTTGGGAACACTGAAGCTTTCTTT. Translated: CASSLVFGNTEAFF.

The rearrangement uses TRBV27 and TRBJ2-6, with D unclear. V dropped 5 bases and J dropped 0 bases, with 8 bases sitting between them. This CDR3 contains 15 residues. Germline CDR1 MNHEY, CDR2 SMNVEV (reference sequence). Here the CDR3 DNA reads TGTGCCAGCAGTGCCCGGTACTCTGGGGCCAACGTCCTGACTTTC. Protein product: CASSARYSGANVLTF.

The CDR3 coding sequence is TGTGCCATTGGGCGGGGCAACTATAGCAATCAGCCCCAGCATTTT. Translating gives CAIGRGNYSNQPQHF. This sequence joins TRBV10-3 and TRBJ1-5, with D perhaps TRBD1 (5 bases). Germline CDR1 ENHRY, CDR2 SYGVKD. This CDR3 has 15 residues. V was cut by 9 bases and J by 0 bases, with 15 bases left in between.

This clonotype has at least ten counts. The gene calls are TRBV5-4 and TRBJ2-1, with 13 bases aligning to TRBD2. From germline, CDR1 is SGHNT and CDR2 YYREEE (reference sequence). The J segment lost 4 bases and the V segment lost 4 bases, leaving 2 bases of the junction unmatched. This CDR3 comprises 15 residues. CDR3 sequence reads: CASSETSGGYNEQFF. CDR3 in DNA: TGTGCCAGCAGCGAGACTAGCGGGGGGTACAATGAGCAGTTCTTC.

V and J are TRBV5-6 and TRBJ2-7; D unclear. The V and J ends lost 3 bases and 7 bases respectively, with 14 bases between them. This CDR3 comprises 13 residues. The germline V gene encodes CDR1 SGHDT and CDR2 YYEEEE. The CDR3 loop is CASSSGSPFEQYF. Here the CDR3 DNA reads TGTGCCAGCAGCTCCGGGTCACCCTTTGAGCAGTACTTC.

This clonotype was seen only a few times. The CDR3 spells CASTFLDGYEQYF. The CDR3 coding sequence is TGTGCCAGCACCTTCCTGGACGGATACGAGCAGTACTTC. The rearrangement links TRBV25-1 to TRBJ2-7; D gene unclear. V was shortened by 7 bases and J by 4 bases, with 14 bases between the two germline ends. The CDR3 is 13 residues long. In germline, CDR1 is MGHDK, CDR2 SYGVNS.

Only a few counts were recorded for this clonotype. V is TRBV5-1 and J is TRBJ2-5, with D possibly being TRBD1 (5 bases). The germline V and J ends were trimmed by 5 bases and 3 bases, with 11 bases remaining between them. The CDR3 is 13 residues long. The germline CDR1 and CDR2 sequences are SGHRS and YFSETQ. CDR3 coding DNA: TGCGCCAGCAGTTTTCTCAGGGAAGAGACCCAGTACTTC. Translating it yields CASSFLREETQYF.

This chain connects TRBV19 to TRBJ1-6; D might be TRBD1 (6 bases). V lost 6 bases to trimming and J lost 7 bases, with 16 bases between them. CDR1 and CDR2 from the germline V gene are LNHDA and SQIVND (reference sequence). This CDR3 is built from 15 residues. The CDR3 here is CASRMTGATNSPLHF. Here the CDR3 DNA reads TGTGCCAGTAGGATGACAGGAGCGACGAATTCACCCCTCCACTTT.